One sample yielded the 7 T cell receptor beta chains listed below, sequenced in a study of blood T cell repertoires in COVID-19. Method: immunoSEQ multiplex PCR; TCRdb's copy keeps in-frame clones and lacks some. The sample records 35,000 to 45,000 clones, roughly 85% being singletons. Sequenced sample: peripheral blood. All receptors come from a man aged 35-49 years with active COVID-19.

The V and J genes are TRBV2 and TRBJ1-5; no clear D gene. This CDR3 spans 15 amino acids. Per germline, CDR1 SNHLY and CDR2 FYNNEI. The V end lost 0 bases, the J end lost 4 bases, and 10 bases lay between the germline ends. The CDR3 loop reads CASSEASGRNQPQHF. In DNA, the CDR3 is TGTGCCAGCAGTGAAGCTTCGGGGAGGAATCAGCCCCAGCATTTT.

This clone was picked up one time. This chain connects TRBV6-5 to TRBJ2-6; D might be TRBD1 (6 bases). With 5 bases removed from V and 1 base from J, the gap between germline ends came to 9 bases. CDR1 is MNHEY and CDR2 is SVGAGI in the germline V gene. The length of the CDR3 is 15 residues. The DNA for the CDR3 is TGTGCCAGCAGTCGACAGGCGTCTGGGGCCAACGTCCTGACTTTC. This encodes CASSRQASGANVLTF.

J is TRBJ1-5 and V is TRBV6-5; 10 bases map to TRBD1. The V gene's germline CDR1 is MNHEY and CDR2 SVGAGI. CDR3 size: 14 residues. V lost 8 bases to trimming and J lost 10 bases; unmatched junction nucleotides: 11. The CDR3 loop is CASGAGQGVEPQHF. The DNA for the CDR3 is TGTGCCAGCGGGGCTGGACAGGGGGTCGAACCCCAGCATTTT.

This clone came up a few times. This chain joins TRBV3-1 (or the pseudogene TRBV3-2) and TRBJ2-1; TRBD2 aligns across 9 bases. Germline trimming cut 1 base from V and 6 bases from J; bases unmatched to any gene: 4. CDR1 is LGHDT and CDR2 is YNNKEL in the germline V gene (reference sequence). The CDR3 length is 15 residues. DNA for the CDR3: TGTGCCAGCAGCCAAGGCGGGAGGGCTTCCAATGAGCAGTTCTTC. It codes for CASSQGGRASNEQFF.

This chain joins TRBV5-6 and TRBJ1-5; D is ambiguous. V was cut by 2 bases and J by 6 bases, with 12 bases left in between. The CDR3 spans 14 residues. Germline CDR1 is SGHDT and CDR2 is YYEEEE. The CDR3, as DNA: TGTGCCAGCAGCTTATCGCCAACGGTTCAGCCCCAGCATTTT. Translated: CASSLSPTVQPQHF. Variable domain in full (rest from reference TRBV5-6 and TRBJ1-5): DAGVTQSPTHLIKTRGQQVTLRCSPKSGHDTVSWYQQALGQGPQFIFQYYEEEERQRGNFPDRFSGHQFPNYSSELNVNALLLGDSALYLCASSLSPTVQPQHFGDGTRLSIL.

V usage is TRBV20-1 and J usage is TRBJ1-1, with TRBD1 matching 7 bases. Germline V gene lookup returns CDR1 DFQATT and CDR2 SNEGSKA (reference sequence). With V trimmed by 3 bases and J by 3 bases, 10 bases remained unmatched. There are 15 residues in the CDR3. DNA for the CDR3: TGCAGTGCTAGTTACCCCACAGGGGAGGACACTGAAGCTTTCTTT. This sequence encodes CSASYPTGEDTEAFF.

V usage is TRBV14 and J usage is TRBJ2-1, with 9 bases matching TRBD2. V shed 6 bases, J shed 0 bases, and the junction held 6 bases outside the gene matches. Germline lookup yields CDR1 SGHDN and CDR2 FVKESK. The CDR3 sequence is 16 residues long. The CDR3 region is CASSQISGSSYNEQFF. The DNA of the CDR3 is TGTGCCAGCAGTCAGATTAGCGGGAGCTCCTACAATGAGCAGTTCTTC. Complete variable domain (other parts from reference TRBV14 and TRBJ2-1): EAGVTQFPSHSVIEKGQTVTLRCDPISGHDNLYWYRRVMGKEIKFLLHFVKESKQDESGMPNNRFLAERTGGTYSTLKVQPAELEDSGVYFCASSQISGSSYNEQFFGPGTRLTVL.